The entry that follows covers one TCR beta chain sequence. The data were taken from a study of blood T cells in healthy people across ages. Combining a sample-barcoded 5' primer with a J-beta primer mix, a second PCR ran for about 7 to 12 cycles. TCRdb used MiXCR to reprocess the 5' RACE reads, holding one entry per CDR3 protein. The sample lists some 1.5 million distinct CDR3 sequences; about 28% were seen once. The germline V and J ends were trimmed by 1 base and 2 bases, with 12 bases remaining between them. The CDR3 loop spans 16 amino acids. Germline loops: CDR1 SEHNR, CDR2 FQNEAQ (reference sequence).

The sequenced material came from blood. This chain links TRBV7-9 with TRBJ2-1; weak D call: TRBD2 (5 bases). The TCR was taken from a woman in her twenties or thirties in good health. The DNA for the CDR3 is TGTGCCAGCAGCTTAGGAGTGGGAGAGGCCTACAATGAGCAGTTCTTC. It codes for CASSLGVGEAYNEQFF.